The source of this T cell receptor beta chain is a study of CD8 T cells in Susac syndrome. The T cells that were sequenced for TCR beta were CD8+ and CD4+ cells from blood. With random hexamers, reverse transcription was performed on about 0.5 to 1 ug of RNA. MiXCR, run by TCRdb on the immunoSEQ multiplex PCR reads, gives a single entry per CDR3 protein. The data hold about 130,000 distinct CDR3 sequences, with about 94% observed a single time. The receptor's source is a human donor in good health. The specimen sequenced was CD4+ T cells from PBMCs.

CDR3 protein: CASKEGTSGSAMLKDTQYF. The DNA for the CDR3 is TGTGCCAGCAAAGAAGGGACTAGCGGGTCCGCGATGTTAAAAGATACGCAGTATTTT. The chain links TRBV12-3 or TRBV12-4 to TRBJ2-3, with 12 bases aligning to TRBD2. Germline trimming cut 7 bases from V and 5 bases from J; bases unmatched to any gene: 19. The CDR3 has 19 residues.